These T cell receptor beta chains were read from a single sample in a study of shared T cell receptors in the human thymus. Profiled with immunoSEQ multiplex PCR; TCRdb holds only in-frame clones, not every one. The data show more than 300,000 clones, 95% seen once. Sequencing input: thymocytes. These receptors were obtained from a human donor. CDR3s include the opening cysteine and the closing phenylalanine or tryptophan. The D gene is left open where the match is weak. Clone size is given for some rows only: seen once, a few or many times, or a class if the clone is expanded.

j_gene: TRBJ1-5
abundance: -
v_gene: TRBV18
d_gene: TRBD1
CDR3nt: TGTGCCAGCTCACCCCGACAGGGGAAAGGCAATCAGCCCCAGCATTTT
CDR3aa: CASSPRQGKGNQPQHF

j_gene: TRBJ2-7
abundance: -
v_gene: TRBV6-1
d_gene: -
CDR3nt: TGTGCCAGCAGCAACTGCTCCTACGAGCAGTACTTC
CDR3aa: CASSNCSYEQYF

j_gene: TRBJ2-7
abundance: -
v_gene: TRBV6-5
d_gene: -
CDR3nt: TGTGCCAGCAGCGGTCCGCACGAGCAGTACTTC
CDR3aa: CASSGPHEQYF

j_gene: TRBJ2-7
abundance: -
v_gene: TRBV2
d_gene: -
CDR3nt: TGTGCCAGCCTGACACTTACCAACGAGCAGTACTTC
CDR3aa: CASLTLTNEQYF

j_gene: TRBJ2-5
abundance: -
v_gene: TRBV7-2
d_gene: -
CDR3nt: TGTGCCAGCAGGACCCAGGGCCAAGAGACCCAGTACTTC
CDR3aa: CASRTQGQETQYF

j_gene: TRBJ2-1
abundance: once
v_gene: TRBV7-2
d_gene: -
CDR3nt: TGTGCCAGCAGCTTAGACCTTTACAATGAGCAGTTCTTC
CDR3aa: CASSLDLYNEQFF

j_gene: TRBJ2-1
abundance: -
v_gene: TRBV6-6
d_gene: -
CDR3nt: TGTGCCAGCAGTTATCATCCAGGGGACCGTAACGAGCAGTTCTTC
CDR3aa: CASSYHPGDRNEQFF

j_gene: TRBJ1-1
abundance: once
v_gene: TRBV7-9
d_gene: -
CDR3nt: TGTGCCAGCAGCCCTACACCAGGGAGAGACACTGAAGCTTTCTTT
CDR3aa: CASSPTPGRDTEAFF

j_gene: TRBJ2-7
abundance: -
v_gene: TRBV19
d_gene: TRBD1
CDR3nt: TGTGCCAGTAGTATAGATAGGAAAAATTGGTGGGTCCGGGACAGCTCCTACGAGCAGTACTTC
CDR3aa: CASSIDRKNWWVRDSSYEQYF

j_gene: TRBJ2-5
abundance: -
v_gene: TRBV28
d_gene: TRBD1
CDR3nt: TGTGCCAGCAGTTTAGGACAGGGCCAAGAGACCCAGTACTTC
CDR3aa: CASSLGQGQETQYF

j_gene: TRBJ2-5
abundance: once
v_gene: TRBV29-1
d_gene: -
CDR3nt: TGCAGCGTAGAAGAATGGGGGGGCCCTTACTTC
CDR3aa: CSVEEWGGPYF

j_gene: TRBJ1-2
abundance: few
v_gene: TRBV14
d_gene: -
CDR3nt: TGTGCCAGCAGCCAGGGGCAGGTGGGGGGCTACACCTTC
CDR3aa: CASSQGQVGGYTF

j_gene: TRBJ2-1
abundance: -
v_gene: TRBV6-1
d_gene: TRBD2
CDR3nt: TGTGCCAGCATGAACGGGGCGGGAGGGTGTGAGCAGTTCTTC
CDR3aa: CASMNGAGGCEQFF

j_gene: TRBJ2-7
abundance: -
v_gene: TRBV28
d_gene: -
CDR3nt: TGTGCCAGCAGTTTAACCTACGAGCAGTACTTC
CDR3aa: CASSLTYEQYF

j_gene: TRBJ2-7
abundance: -
v_gene: TRBV6-1
d_gene: -
CDR3nt: TGTGCCAGCAGTGTTCAGCGGGTGATGTCCTACGAGCAGTACTTC
CDR3aa: CASSVQRVMSYEQYF

j_gene: TRBJ1-2
abundance: once
v_gene: TRBV29-1
d_gene: -
CDR3nt: TGCAGCGTTGACGTGGGTCAGGAACAGGGCTACACCTTC
CDR3aa: CSVDVGQEQGYTF

j_gene: TRBJ1-1
abundance: -
v_gene: TRBV5-1
d_gene: -
CDR3nt: TGCGCCAGCAGCTGGAGTAGAGGATTGGGAGGGATGACTGAAGCTTTCTTT
CDR3aa: CASSWSRGLGGMTEAFF

j_gene: TRBJ2-1
abundance: -
v_gene: TRBV29-1
d_gene: TRBD1
CDR3nt: TGCAGCGTTGCGGGGGACAGGTGGGTCGATGAGCAGTTCTTC
CDR3aa: CSVAGDRWVDEQFF

j_gene: TRBJ2-3
abundance: -
v_gene: TRBV28
d_gene: TRBD2
CDR3nt: TGTGCCTGCAGGACGGGGGGGGTGGATACGCAGTATTTT
CDR3aa: CACRTGGVDTQYF

j_gene: TRBJ1-4
abundance: -
v_gene: TRBV9
d_gene: -
CDR3nt: TGTGCCAGCAGCGTAGCTTTGAGGACAGCCCTGTTTTTT
CDR3aa: CASSVALRTALFF

j_gene: TRBJ2-1
abundance: -
v_gene: TRBV11-2
d_gene: TRBD1
CDR3nt: TGTGCCAGCAGCTCAGAGGCCGGGACAGGGCACAATGAGCAGTTCTTC
CDR3aa: CASSSEAGTGHNEQFF

j_gene: TRBJ1-4
abundance: -
v_gene: TRBV10-3
d_gene: -
CDR3nt: TGTGCCATCAGCGAAGGCAGTGAAAAACTGTTTTTT
CDR3aa: CAISEGSEKLFF

j_gene: TRBJ2-1
abundance: -
v_gene: TRBV6-4
d_gene: TRBD2
CDR3nt: TGTGCCAGCAGTGACTCCCTGCGGGAGGGGTACAATGAGCAGTTCTTC
CDR3aa: CASSDSLREGYNEQFF

j_gene: TRBJ2-7
abundance: -
v_gene: TRBV27
d_gene: TRBD2
CDR3nt: TGTGCCAGCAGTTCAAAAATGGGACTAGCGGGAGGTCGCTCCTACGAGCAGTACTTC
CDR3aa: CASSSKMGLAGGRSYEQYF

j_gene: TRBJ1-2
abundance: once
v_gene: TRBV29-1
d_gene: -
CDR3nt: TGCAGCGTTGAGAATACAGGGAGGTGCGGTGGCTACACCTTC
CDR3aa: CSVENTGRCGGYTF

j_gene: TRBJ2-3
abundance: -
v_gene: TRBV4-3
d_gene: TRBD2
CDR3nt: TGCGCCAGCAGCCAAGAGTGGGGACTAGCTTTGGATACGCAGTATTTT
CDR3aa: CASSQEWGLALDTQYF

j_gene: TRBJ2-7
abundance: -
v_gene: TRBV5-4
d_gene: -
CDR3nt: TGTGCCAGCAGCTGGGACGGAGCCCACTCCTACGAGCAGTACTTC
CDR3aa: CASSWDGAHSYEQYF

j_gene: TRBJ2-1
abundance: once
v_gene: TRBV5-4
d_gene: TRBD2
CDR3nt: TGTGCCAGCAGCTCTCTAGCGGGAGGTTCGAGGAGCTCCTACAATGAGCAGTTCTTC
CDR3aa: CASSSLAGGSRSSYNEQFF

j_gene: TRBJ2-3
abundance: -
v_gene: TRBV10-3
d_gene: -
CDR3nt: TGTGCCATCAGTGCGGGGGTACAATTCACAGATACGCAGTATTTT
CDR3aa: CAISAGVQFTDTQYF

j_gene: TRBJ1-2
abundance: -
v_gene: TRBV6-4
d_gene: -
CDR3nt: TGTGCCAGCAGTGAAGGCGCAGGCCCATCCTATGGCTACACCTTC
CDR3aa: CASSEGAGPSYGYTF

j_gene: TRBJ2-2
abundance: -
v_gene: TRBV28
d_gene: -
CDR3nt: TGTGCCAGCAGTTTATGGGGCCCTGAGAACACCGGGGAGCTGTTTTTT
CDR3aa: CASSLWGPENTGELFF

j_gene: TRBJ2-3
abundance: -
v_gene: TRBV7-2
d_gene: -
CDR3nt: TGTGCCAGCAGCGCAACAGGGTCCCACTCACCAAGCACAGATACGCAGTATTTT
CDR3aa: CASSATGSHSPSTDTQYF

j_gene: TRBJ2-1
abundance: -
v_gene: TRBV27
d_gene: -
CDR3nt: TGTGCCAGCAGTTTATACCTTCCCCCTAGCTACAATGAGCAGTTCTTC
CDR3aa: CASSLYLPPSYNEQFF

j_gene: TRBJ2-3
abundance: -
v_gene: TRBV25-1
d_gene: -
CDR3nt: TGTGCCATTTCCAGGAACCGGGAAGATACGCAGTATTTT
CDR3aa: CAISRNREDTQYF

j_gene: TRBJ1-5
abundance: -
v_gene: TRBV30
d_gene: TRBD1
CDR3nt: TGTGCCTGGAGTGTACAGGGGAACGGAAGCAATCAGCCCCAGCATTTT
CDR3aa: CAWSVQGNGSNQPQHF

j_gene: TRBJ1-3
abundance: few
v_gene: TRBV21-1
d_gene: -
CDR3nt: TGTGCCAGCAGCAAGGACGCTGGAAACACCATATATTTT
CDR3aa: CASSKDAGNTIYF

j_gene: TRBJ2-7
abundance: -
v_gene: TRBV5-4
d_gene: -
CDR3nt: TGTGCCAGCAGCTTTGGGGGGTTCCACGAGCAGTACTTC
CDR3aa: CASSFGGFHEQYF

j_gene: TRBJ1-3
abundance: -
v_gene: TRBV18
d_gene: -
CDR3nt: TGTGCCAGCTCACCACCGGCAGGGTTTATTGGAAACACCATATATTTT
CDR3aa: CASSPPAGFIGNTIYF

j_gene: TRBJ2-3
abundance: -
v_gene: TRBV28
d_gene: -
CDR3nt: TGTGCCAGCAGTCGGGGTCCTGAGGCCTGTAGGCTCCCCACAGATACGCAGTATTTT
CDR3aa: CASSRGPEACRLPTDTQYF

j_gene: TRBJ2-5
abundance: -
v_gene: TRBV14
d_gene: TRBD2
CDR3nt: TGTGCCAGCAGCCACCCACCCGGGAGGCAGACTGAAGAGACCCAGTACTTC
CDR3aa: CASSHPPGRQTEETQYF

j_gene: TRBJ1-5
abundance: -
v_gene: TRBV2
d_gene: -
CDR3nt: TGTGCCAGCAGTCGATGGGACGATAGCAATCAGCCCCAGCATTTT
CDR3aa: CASSRWDDSNQPQHF

j_gene: TRBJ2-1
abundance: -
v_gene: TRBV11-2
d_gene: TRBD1
CDR3nt: TGTGCCAGCAGTCGTGGTCTGGGTCTGGACAGGGAATACAATGAGCAGTTCTTC
CDR3aa: CASSRGLGLDREYNEQFF

j_gene: TRBJ2-3
abundance: -
v_gene: TRBV12-1
d_gene: -
CDR3nt: TGTGCCAGCAGCTTTAGACTAGCGGGAGGCCGAAGTGGGACAGATACGCAGTATTTT
CDR3aa: CASSFRLAGGRSGTDTQYF

j_gene: TRBJ1-2
abundance: -
v_gene: TRBV5-6
d_gene: TRBD1
CDR3nt: TGTGCCAGCAGCTTGGACAGGGGGCCCTATGGCTACACCTTC
CDR3aa: CASSLDRGPYGYTF

j_gene: TRBJ1-5
abundance: -
v_gene: TRBV28
d_gene: -
CDR3nt: TGTGCCAGCAGTTCACCAACAGGTTCTGGTCAGCCCCAGCATTTT
CDR3aa: CASSSPTGSGQPQHF

j_gene: TRBJ2-1
abundance: once
v_gene: TRBV27
d_gene: -
CDR3nt: TGTGCCAGCAGTTTTGAGTTAGATACATACAATGAGCAGTTCTTC
CDR3aa: CASSFELDTYNEQFF

j_gene: TRBJ2-3
abundance: -
v_gene: TRBV7-9
d_gene: TRBD2
CDR3nt: TGTGCCAGCAGCTTAACTTCTAGCGGGAGCACAGATACGCAGTATTTT
CDR3aa: CASSLTSSGSTDTQYF

j_gene: TRBJ2-7
abundance: -
v_gene: TRBV6-1
d_gene: TRBD2
CDR3nt: TGTGCCAGCAGTGAAGGGACTAGCGGGCACTACGAGCAGTACTTC
CDR3aa: CASSEGTSGHYEQYF

j_gene: TRBJ2-1
abundance: -
v_gene: TRBV9
d_gene: TRBD2
CDR3nt: TGTGCCAGCAGCGTAAGATCTAGCGGGAGGACCTTATCCTACAATGAGCAGTTCTTC
CDR3aa: CASSVRSSGRTLSYNEQFF

j_gene: TRBJ1-1
abundance: -
v_gene: TRBV28
d_gene: TRBD1
CDR3nt: TGTGCCAGCAGTTTGGACAGGGGGCTTCGGAACACTGAAGCTTTCTTT
CDR3aa: CASSLDRGLRNTEAFF

j_gene: TRBJ2-3
abundance: -
v_gene: TRBV29-1
d_gene: -
CDR3nt: TGCAGCCTGGGCGGGGGACAGGGCACAGATACGCAGTATTTT
CDR3aa: CSLGGGQGTDTQYF

j_gene: TRBJ2-5
abundance: -
v_gene: TRBV27
d_gene: TRBD2
CDR3nt: TGTGCCAGCAGCGAGGTTAGGACTAGCGAGCACGGGGAGACCCAGTACTTC
CDR3aa: CASSEVRTSEHGETQYF

j_gene: TRBJ2-4
abundance: -
v_gene: TRBV4-1
d_gene: TRBD1
CDR3nt: TGCGCCAGCAGCCAAGAATCTACAGGGGTTTACATTCAGTACTTC
CDR3aa: CASSQESTGVYIQYF

j_gene: TRBJ2-1
abundance: -
v_gene: TRBV27
d_gene: TRBD2
CDR3nt: TGTGCCAGCAGTTTAAGGTCTAGCGGGAGAATGGGTCTTGAGCAGTTCTTC
CDR3aa: CASSLRSSGRMGLEQFF

j_gene: TRBJ2-3
abundance: -
v_gene: TRBV25-1
d_gene: -
CDR3nt: TGTGCCACTCATCGGAGGGAGACAGATACGCAGTATTTT
CDR3aa: CATHRRETDTQYF

j_gene: TRBJ2-7
abundance: -
v_gene: TRBV7-8
d_gene: -
CDR3nt: TGTGCCAGCAGCTTTGGGAGCTCCTACGAGCAGTACTTC
CDR3aa: CASSFGSSYEQYF

j_gene: TRBJ1-1
abundance: -
v_gene: TRBV28
d_gene: -
CDR3nt: TGTGCCAGCAGATCCACCGGGGAGACTGGTATGAACACTGAAGCTTTCTTT
CDR3aa: CASRSTGETGMNTEAFF

j_gene: TRBJ2-1
abundance: -
v_gene: TRBV6-4
d_gene: TRBD1
CDR3nt: TGTGCCAGCAGTGACTCGTGGACAGGGGTTCGGGGTGAGCAGTTCTTC
CDR3aa: CASSDSWTGVRGEQFF

j_gene: TRBJ2-7
abundance: -
v_gene: TRBV29-1
d_gene: TRBD1
CDR3nt: TGCAGCGTTGTGAAGGGACAGGGGGACCACGAGCAGTACTTC
CDR3aa: CSVVKGQGDHEQYF

j_gene: TRBJ1-2
abundance: -
v_gene: TRBV15
d_gene: -
CDR3nt: TGTGCCACCAGCAGGACGCTCTCATGGATAACTAACTATGGCTACACCTTC
CDR3aa: CATSRTLSWITNYGYTF